The entry below gives a single TCR beta chain sequence along with its context. TCRdb processed the 5' RACE reads anew with MiXCR; each CDR3 protein has one entry. The data hold about 400,000 distinct CDR3 sequences, with 16% observed a single time. This CDR3 region has 15 residues. Germline V gives CDR1 KGHDR, CDR2 SFDVKD. V gave up 1 base and J gave up 4 bases, with 13 bases separating them. This specimen belongs to a study of T-cell memory formation after mild COVID-19. The chain uses TRBV24-1 and TRBJ2-7, with D unresolved. The clonotype comes from a young man who had mild COVID-19 (a few samples of this study predate the infection). Cell type and time point are not known. The sequencing sample was made of PBMCs or a T cell subset sorted from them (not recorded which). CDR3 sequence: CATSDFRDGRYEQYV. The CDR3 DNA reads TGTGCCACCAGTGATTTTAGAGACGGCAGATACGAGCAGTACGTC.